The 16 T cell receptor beta chains below were found in one sample sequenced in a study of blood T cell repertoires in COVID-19. Assay used: immunoSEQ multiplex PCR; TCRdb lists only in-frame clones, some missing. The table includes 130,000 to 150,000 clones, 88% detected once. The sample comprised peripheral blood. These receptors were collected from a man in his 70s with acute or convalescent COVID-19.

The gene calls are TRBV6-4 and TRBJ1-2; the match to TRBD1 covers 7 bases. V was clipped by 3 bases and J by 4 bases; unmatched bases: 2. Germline V CDR1 and CDR2: MRHNA, SNTAGT. The length of the CDR3 is 13 residues. Here the CDR3 DNA reads TGTGCCAGCAGTGATGCAGGGGGCTATGGCTACACCTTC. Protein product: CASSDAGGYGYTF.

The V gene is TRBV5-4, the J gene TRBJ2-3; perhaps TRBD2 as D (6 bases). CDR3 length: 14 amino acids. V was trimmed by 4 bases and J by 4 bases, leaving 13 bases between them. Germline V gives CDR1 SGHNT, CDR2 YYREEE (reference sequence). CDR3 protein: CASSHRELADTQYF. Written as DNA, the CDR3 is TGTGCCAGCAGCCACCGGGAGCTGGCAGATACGCAGTATTTT.

The genes are TRBV19 and TRBJ2-7, with 7 bases fitting TRBD1. Germline loops: CDR1 LNHDA, CDR2 SQIVND (reference sequence). This CDR3 has 12 amino acids. V lost 9 bases, J lost 4 bases, and 6 bases stayed unmatched. The CDR3 bases are TGTGCCAGCCACGGGACAGCGTACGAGCAGTACTTC. This translates into CASHGTAYEQYF. Full variable domain (missing parts from reference TRBV19 and TRBJ2-7): DGGITQSPKYLFRKEGQNVTLSCEQNLNHDAMYWYRQDPGQGLRLIYYSQIVNDFQKGDIAEGYSVSREKKESFPLTVTSAQKNPTAFYLCASHGTAYEQYFGPGTRLTVT.

V and J are TRBV4-1 and TRBJ1-5; 8 bases are a match to TRBD1. The CDR3 extends over 17 amino acids. Losses at the gene ends were 2 bases for V and 4 bases for J; bases not matched to a gene: 10. CDR1 is MGHRA, CDR2 YSYEKL, per germline. This CDR3 is CASSQPGQGVQNQPQHF. The CDR3 DNA sequence: TGCGCCAGCAGCCAACCTGGACAGGGCGTCCAGAATCAGCCCCAGCATTTT.

The chain couples TRBV3-1 (or the pseudogene TRBV3-2) to TRBJ2-7, with TRBD2 identical over 13 bases. Germline trimming cut 3 bases from V and 11 bases from J; bases unmatched to any gene: 4. The V gene's germline CDR1 is LGHDT and CDR2 YNNKEL (reference sequence). CDR3 length: 13 amino acids. The CDR3 loop is CASSHGTSGTEYF. Written as DNA, the CDR3 is TGTGCCAGCAGCCATGGGACTAGCGGGACGGAGTACTTC.

The chain recombines TRBV7-2 with TRBJ2-5; TRBD2 matches 7 bases. The V gene end was trimmed by 2 bases and the J gene end by 4 bases; junction bases not matched to a gene: 7. Germline CDR1 reads SGHTA; CDR2 reads FQGNSA. This CDR3 is built from 15 residues. The CDR3 sequence is CASSLRGGRGETQYF. The DNA for the CDR3 is TGTGCCAGCAGCTTAAGGGGCGGGAGAGGAGAGACCCAGTACTTC. The entire variable domain, with the rest obtained from reference TRBV7-2 and TRBJ2-5, is as follows: GAGVSQSPSNKVTEKGKDVELRCDPISGHTALYWYRQSLGQGLEFLIYFQGNSAPDKSGLPSDRFSAERTGGSVSTLTIQRTQQEDSAVYLCASSLRGGRGETQYFGPGTRLLVL.

This CDR3 reads CASRWSSAYQETQYF. The CDR3 DNA is TGTGCCAGCAGGTGGTCTAGCGCGTACCAAGAGACCCAGTACTTC. J is TRBJ2-5 and V is TRBV2; TRBD2 might be the D (6 bases). Per germline, CDR1 SNHLY and CDR2 FYNNEI. The germline V and J ends were trimmed by 6 bases and 0 bases, with 14 bases remaining between them. The CDR3 sequence is 15 residues long.

The genes are TRBV6-5 and TRBJ2-5; the D gene is possibly TRBD1 (6 bases). The germline V gene encodes CDR1 MNHEY and CDR2 SVGAGI. With 2 bases removed from V and 0 bases from J, the gap between germline ends came to 10 bases. The CDR3 has 15 amino acids. This CDR3 reads CASSYHRAYQETQYF. The CDR3 DNA follows: TGTGCCAGCAGTTACCACAGGGCTTACCAAGAGACCCAGTACTTC.

This clone was counted only a few times. This rearrangement joins TRBV6-2 or TRBV6-3 to TRBJ2-7; 7 bases are a match to TRBD2. This CDR3 is built from 16 residues. Trimming took 2 bases from V and 4 from J; bases not matched to a gene: 11. Germline V CDR1 and CDR2: MNHEY, SVGEGT. In nucleotides, the CDR3 is TGTGCCAGCAGTTACGCCTCGGGCGGGAGTAAGTACGAGCAGTACTTC. The encoded protein is CASSYASGGSKYEQYF.

The genes are TRBV28 and TRBJ2-7; 12 nucleotides align to TRBD2. Losses at the gene ends were 7 bases for V and 3 bases for J; bases not matched to a gene: 4. The germline gives CDR1 MDHEN, CDR2 SYDVKM. There are 14 residues in the CDR3. The CDR3 protein is CASTEGLAGYEQYF. The DNA for the CDR3 is TGTGCCAGCACCGAGGGACTAGCGGGCTACGAGCAGTACTTC.

The chain uses TRBV25-1 and TRBJ2-6; the D gene is possibly TRBD2 (5 bases). V shed 7 bases and J shed 2 bases, with 9 bases lying between them. This CDR3 contains 14 residues. Germline values: CDR1 MGHDK, CDR2 SYGVNS. DNA for the CDR3: TGTGCCAGCACGGACGGGGCTGGGGCCAACGTCCTGACTTTC. Amino acid sequence: CASTDGAGANVLTF.

The chain links TRBV7-9 to TRBJ1-5; a weak D match, TRBD1 (6 bases). CDR3 length: 16 residues. Per germline, CDR1 SEHNR and CDR2 FQNEAQ (reference sequence). Trimming took 0 bases from V and 4 from J, leaving 13 bases between them. Here the CDR3 DNA reads TGTGCCAGCAGCTTAGCGGGGGCCAGCCAAAATCAGCCCCAGCATTTT. Its translation is CASSLAGASQNQPQHF.

The chain recombines TRBV5-1 with TRBJ1-4; D might be TRBD1 (5 bases). The germline gives CDR1 SGHRS, CDR2 YFSETQ. The CDR3 length is 14 residues. Trimming took 0 bases from V and 8 from J, leaving 11 bases between them. The CDR3 loop reads CASSLGLQGEKLFF. Written as DNA, the CDR3 is TGCGCCAGCAGCTTGGGCCTTCAGGGAGAAAAACTGTTTTTT.

CDR3 residues: CASSFRGAISTDTQYF. The CDR3 coding sequence is TGTGCCAGCAGTTTCCGAGGCGCAATTAGCACAGATACGCAGTATTTT. This chain links TRBV28 with TRBJ2-3; D gene unclear. The germline gives CDR1 MDHEN, CDR2 SYDVKM. V was pared by 3 bases and J by 0 bases, with 13 bases between. The CDR3 is 16 residues long.

J is TRBJ1-5 and V is TRBV19, with D possibly TRBD1 on 6 matching bases. The CDR3 consists of 17 residues. The V gene lost 0 bases and the J gene lost 7 bases, with 19 bases spanning the gap. The germline V gene has CDR1 LNHDA and CDR2 SQIVND (reference sequence). CDR3 sequence: CASSIDPGGRAWQPQHF. In DNA form, the CDR3 reads TGTGCCAGTAGTATAGACCCTGGGGGCAGGGCTTGGCAGCCCCAGCATTTT. The whole variable domain, filled in from reference TRBV19 and TRBJ1-5, reads DGGITQSPKYLFRKEGQNVTLSCEQNLNHDAMYWYRQDPGQGLRLIYYSQIVNDFQKGDIAEGYSVSREKKESFPLTVTSAQKNPTAFYLCASSIDPGGRAWQPQHFGDGTRLSIL.

The V and J genes are TRBV28 and TRBJ1-1; D gene unclear. V was pared by 5 bases and J by 3 bases, with 13 bases between. Germline assignment: CDR1 MDHEN and CDR2 SYDVKM. The CDR3 consists of 14 residues. The CDR3 DNA follows: TGTGCCAGCAGTGTCAACGGGGTATACACTGAAGCTTTCTTT. Protein: CASSVNGVYTEAFF.